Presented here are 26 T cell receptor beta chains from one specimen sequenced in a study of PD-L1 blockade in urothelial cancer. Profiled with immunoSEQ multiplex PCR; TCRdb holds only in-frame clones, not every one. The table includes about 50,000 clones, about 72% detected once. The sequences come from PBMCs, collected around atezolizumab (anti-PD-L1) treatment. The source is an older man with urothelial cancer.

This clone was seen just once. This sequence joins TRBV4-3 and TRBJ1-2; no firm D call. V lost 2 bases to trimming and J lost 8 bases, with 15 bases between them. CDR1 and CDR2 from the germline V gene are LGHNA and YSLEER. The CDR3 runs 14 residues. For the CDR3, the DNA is TGCGCCAGCAGCCAAATCGGGTCCGGGGTCGGCTACACCTTC. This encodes CASSQIGSGVGYTF.

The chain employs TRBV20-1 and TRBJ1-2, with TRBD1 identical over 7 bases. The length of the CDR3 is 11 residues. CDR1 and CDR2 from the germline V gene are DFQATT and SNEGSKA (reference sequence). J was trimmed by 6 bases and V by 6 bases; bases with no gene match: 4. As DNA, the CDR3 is TGCAGTGCGCAACAGGGGAATGGCTACACCTTC. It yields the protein CSAQQGNGYTF.

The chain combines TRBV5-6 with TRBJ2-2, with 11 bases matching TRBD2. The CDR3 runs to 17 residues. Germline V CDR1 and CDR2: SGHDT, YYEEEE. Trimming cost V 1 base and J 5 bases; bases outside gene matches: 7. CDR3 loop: CASSLPRTSGFTGELFF. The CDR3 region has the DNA TGTGCCAGCAGCTTGCCCAGGACTAGCGGGTTTACCGGGGAGCTGTTTTTT.

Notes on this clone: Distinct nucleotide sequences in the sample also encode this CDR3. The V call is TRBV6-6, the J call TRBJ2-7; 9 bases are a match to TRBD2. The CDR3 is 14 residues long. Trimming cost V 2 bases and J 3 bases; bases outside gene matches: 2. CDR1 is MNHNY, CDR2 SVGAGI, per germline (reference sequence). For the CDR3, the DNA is TGTGCCAGCAGTTACGGCGGGAGGGGCTACGAGCAGTACTTC. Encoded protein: CASSYGGRGYEQYF.

The chain's CDR3 is CASSQDILQGAASNQPQHF. In DNA, the CDR3 is TGCGCCAGCAGCCAAGATATTTTACAGGGGGCAGCTAGCAATCAGCCCCAGCATTTT. This chain joins TRBV4-3 and TRBJ1-5, with 9 positions matching TRBD1. In germline, CDR1 is LGHNA, CDR2 YSLEER. The CDR3 is 19 amino acids. With V trimmed by 0 bases and J by 0 bases, 9 bases remained unmatched.

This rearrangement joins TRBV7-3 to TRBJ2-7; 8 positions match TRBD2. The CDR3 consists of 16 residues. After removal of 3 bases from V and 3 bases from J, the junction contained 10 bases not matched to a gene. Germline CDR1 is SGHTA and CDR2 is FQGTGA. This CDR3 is CASSFRPFSGVYEQYF. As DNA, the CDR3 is TGTGCCAGCAGCTTCAGGCCTTTTAGCGGGGTCTACGAGCAGTACTTC.

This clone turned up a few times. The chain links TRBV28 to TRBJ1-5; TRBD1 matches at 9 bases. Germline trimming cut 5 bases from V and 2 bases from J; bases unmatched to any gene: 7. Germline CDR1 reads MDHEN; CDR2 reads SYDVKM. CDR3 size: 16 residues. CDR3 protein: CASSPSQGAGNQPQHF. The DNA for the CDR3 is TGTGCCAGCAGTCCCTCACAGGGGGCGGGCAATCAGCCCCAGCATTTT.

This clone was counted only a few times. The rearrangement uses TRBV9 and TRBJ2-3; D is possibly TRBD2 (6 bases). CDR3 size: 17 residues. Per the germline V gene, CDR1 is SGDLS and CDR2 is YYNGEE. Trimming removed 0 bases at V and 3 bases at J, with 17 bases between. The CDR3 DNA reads TGTGCCAGCAGCGTAGCTAAGACTCCCCGGGGGACAGATACGCAGTATTTT. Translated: CASSVAKTPRGTDTQYF.

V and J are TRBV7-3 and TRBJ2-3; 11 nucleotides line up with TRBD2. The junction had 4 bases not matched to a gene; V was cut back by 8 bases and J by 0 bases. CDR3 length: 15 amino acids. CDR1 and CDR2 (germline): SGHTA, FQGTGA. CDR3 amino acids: CASGTSGSSTDTQYF. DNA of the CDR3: TGTGCCAGCGGGACTAGCGGATCGAGCACAGATACGCAGTATTTT.

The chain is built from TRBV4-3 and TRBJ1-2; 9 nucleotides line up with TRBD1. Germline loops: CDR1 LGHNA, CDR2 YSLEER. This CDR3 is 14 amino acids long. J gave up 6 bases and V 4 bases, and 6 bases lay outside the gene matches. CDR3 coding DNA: TGCGCCAGCAGCCTTTGGACAGGGGTGAATGGCTACACCTTC. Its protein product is CASSLWTGVNGYTF.

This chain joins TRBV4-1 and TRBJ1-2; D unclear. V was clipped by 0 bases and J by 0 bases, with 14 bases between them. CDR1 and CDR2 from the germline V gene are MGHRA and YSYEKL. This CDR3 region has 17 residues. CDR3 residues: CASSQDGRLKANYGYTF. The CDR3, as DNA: TGCGCCAGCAGCCAAGATGGCAGGCTAAAAGCTAACTATGGCTACACCTTC.

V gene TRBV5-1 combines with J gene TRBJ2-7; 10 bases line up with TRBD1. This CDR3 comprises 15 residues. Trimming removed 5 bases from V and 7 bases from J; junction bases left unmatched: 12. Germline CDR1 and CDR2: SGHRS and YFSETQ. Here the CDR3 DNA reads TGCGCCAGCAGTCCTTTACCGGGACAGGGGAAAGAGCAGTACTTC. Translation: CASSPLPGQGKEQYF.

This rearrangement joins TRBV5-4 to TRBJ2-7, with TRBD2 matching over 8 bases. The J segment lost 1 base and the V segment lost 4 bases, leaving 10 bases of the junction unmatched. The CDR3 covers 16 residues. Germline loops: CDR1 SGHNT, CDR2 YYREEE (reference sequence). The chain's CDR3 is CASSLGGGGPSYEQYF. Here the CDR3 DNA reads TGTGCCAGCAGCCTGGGGGGCGGGGGGCCGTCCTACGAGCAGTACTTC.

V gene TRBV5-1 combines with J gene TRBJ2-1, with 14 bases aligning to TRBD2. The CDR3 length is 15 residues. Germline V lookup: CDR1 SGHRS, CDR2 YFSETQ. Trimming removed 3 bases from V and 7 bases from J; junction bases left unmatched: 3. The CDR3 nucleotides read TGCGCCAGCAGCTCGACTAGCGGGGGGGCAAATGAGCAGTTCTTC. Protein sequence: CASSSTSGGANEQFF.

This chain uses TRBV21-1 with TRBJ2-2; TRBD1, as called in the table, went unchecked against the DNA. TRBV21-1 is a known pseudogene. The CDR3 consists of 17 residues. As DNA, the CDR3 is TGTGCCAGCAGCTCCCAGGACAGGGCCCGATTCACCGGGGAGCTGTTTTTT. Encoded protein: CASSSQDRARFTGELFF.

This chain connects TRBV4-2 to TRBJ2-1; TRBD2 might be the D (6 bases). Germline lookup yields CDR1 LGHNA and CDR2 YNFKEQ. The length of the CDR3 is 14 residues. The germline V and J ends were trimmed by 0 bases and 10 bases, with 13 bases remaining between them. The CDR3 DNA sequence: TGTGCCAGCAGCCAAGATTTGGGGGGAAGGGAGCAGTTCTTC. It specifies CASSQDLGGREQFF.

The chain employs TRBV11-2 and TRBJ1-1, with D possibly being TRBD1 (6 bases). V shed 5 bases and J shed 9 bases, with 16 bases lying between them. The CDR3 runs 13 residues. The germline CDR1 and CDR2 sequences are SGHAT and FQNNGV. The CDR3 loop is CASSRNFQGQAFF. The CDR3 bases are TGTGCCAGCAGCCGGAACTTTCAGGGGCAAGCTTTCTTT.

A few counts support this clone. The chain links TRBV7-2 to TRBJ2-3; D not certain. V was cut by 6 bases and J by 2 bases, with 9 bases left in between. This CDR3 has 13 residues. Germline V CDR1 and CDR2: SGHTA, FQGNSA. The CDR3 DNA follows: TGTGCCAGCAGTCCCTCTTACACAGATACGCAGTATTTT. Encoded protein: CASSPSYTDTQYF.

CDR3 DNA sequence: TGTGCCAGCAGCGTAGTCGGACAGGGGAAAAAAGCTTTCTTT. The encoded protein is CASSVVGQGKKAFF. The chain employs TRBV2 and TRBJ1-1, with TRBD1 identical over 9 bases. Germline V CDR1 and CDR2: SNHLY, FYNNEI. There are 14 residues in the CDR3. J lost 9 bases, V lost 6 bases, and 11 bases had no gene match.

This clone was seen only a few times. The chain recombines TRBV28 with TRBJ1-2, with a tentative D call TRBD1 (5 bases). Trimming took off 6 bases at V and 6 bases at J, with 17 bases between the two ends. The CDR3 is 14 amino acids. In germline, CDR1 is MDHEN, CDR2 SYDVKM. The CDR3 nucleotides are TGTGCCAGCAGGGGGGAGGGACGTGGGAATGGCTACACCTTC. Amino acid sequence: CASRGEGRGNGYTF.

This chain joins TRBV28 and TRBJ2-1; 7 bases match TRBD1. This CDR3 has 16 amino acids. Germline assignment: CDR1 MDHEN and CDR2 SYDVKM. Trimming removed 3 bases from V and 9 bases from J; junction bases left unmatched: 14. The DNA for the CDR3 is TGTGCCAGCAGTTTGATCGACAGGGTTCGGTATAGTGAGCAGTTCTTC. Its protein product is CASSLIDRVRYSEQFF.

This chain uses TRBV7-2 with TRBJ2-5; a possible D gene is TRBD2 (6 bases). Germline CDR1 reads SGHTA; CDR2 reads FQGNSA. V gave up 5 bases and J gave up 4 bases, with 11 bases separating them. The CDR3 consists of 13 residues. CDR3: CASSPGGVETQYF. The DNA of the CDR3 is TGTGCCAGCAGCCCCGGAGGGGTAGAGACCCAGTACTTC.

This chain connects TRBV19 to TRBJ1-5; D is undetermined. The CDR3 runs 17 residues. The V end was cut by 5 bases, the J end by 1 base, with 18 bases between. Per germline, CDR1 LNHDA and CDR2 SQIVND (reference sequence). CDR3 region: CASSRPPLGLSNQPQHF. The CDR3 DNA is TGTGCCAGTAGTCGTCCTCCCCTCGGGTTGAGCAATCAGCCCCAGCATTTT.

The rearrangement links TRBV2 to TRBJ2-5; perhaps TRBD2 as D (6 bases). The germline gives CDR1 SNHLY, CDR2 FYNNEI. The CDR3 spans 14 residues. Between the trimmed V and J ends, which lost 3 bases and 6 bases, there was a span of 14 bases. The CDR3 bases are TGTGCCAGCAGTGATTTTAGCGGCACAAAGACCCAGTACTTC. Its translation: CASSDFSGTKTQYF.

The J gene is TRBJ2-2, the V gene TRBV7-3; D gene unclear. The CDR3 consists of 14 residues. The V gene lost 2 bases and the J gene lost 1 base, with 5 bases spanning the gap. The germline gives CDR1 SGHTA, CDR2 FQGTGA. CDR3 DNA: TGTGCCAGCAGCTTACAGAAGAACACCGGGGAGCTGTTTTTT. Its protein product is CASSLQKNTGELFF. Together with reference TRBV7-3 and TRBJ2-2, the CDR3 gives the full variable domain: GAGVSQTPSNKVTEKGKYVELRCDPISGHTALYWYRQSLGQGPEFLIYFQGTGAADDSGLPNDRFFAVRPEGSVSTLKIQRTERGDSAVYLCASSLQKNTGELFFGEGSRLTVL.

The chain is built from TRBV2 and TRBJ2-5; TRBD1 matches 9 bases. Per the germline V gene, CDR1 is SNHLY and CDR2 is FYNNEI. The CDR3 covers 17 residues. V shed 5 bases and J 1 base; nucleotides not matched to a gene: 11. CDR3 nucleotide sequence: TGTGCCAGCAGTACCGGGACAGGGAACGACTTCCAAGAGACCCAGTACTTC. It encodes CASSTGTGNDFQETQYF.